These T cell receptor beta chains were read from a single sample in a study of metastatic and nonmetastatic thyroid tumors. TCRdb reassembled clones from the PCR reads with MiXCR. The sample shows around 26,000 clones, 15% of them seen only once. The sample comprised blood. The origin of the receptors is a female donor with papillary thyroid cancer or a benign thyroid nodule (not recorded which). Some clones in this sample may be carry-over from other donors' samples. Both conserved end residues are part of each CDR3. D genes are given only for firm matches. Rows may omit the clone size; those that give it use once, few, many or a size class.

j_gene: TRBJ1-2; abundance: many; v_gene: TRBV12-3/TRBV12-4; d_gene: NA; CDR3nt: TGTGCCAGCAGTTATAGGGCAGGTTTGGGCTACACCTTC; CDR3aa: CASSYRAGLGYTF
j_gene: TRBJ2-1; abundance: many; v_gene: TRBV3-1; d_gene: NA; CDR3nt: TGTGCCAGCAGCCAAGTTAAGAATGAGCAGTTCTTC; CDR3aa: CASSQVKNEQFF
j_gene: TRBJ1-6; abundance: medium-sized; v_gene: TRBV6-1; d_gene: NA; CDR3nt: TGTGCCAGCAGTCCCCTTGCTGGCAGGGGAGATTCACCCCTCCACTTT; CDR3aa: CASSPLAGRGDSPLHF
j_gene: TRBJ1-5; abundance: many; v_gene: TRBV30; d_gene: TRBD1; CDR3nt: TGTGCCTGGAGTAGACAGGGAGGCACTCAGCCCCAGCATTTT; CDR3aa: CAWSRQGGTQPQHF
j_gene: TRBJ2-1; abundance: NA; v_gene: TRBV7-2; d_gene: NA; CDR3nt: TGTGCCAGCAGCTTAGTGCAGGTGCAGTTCTTC; CDR3aa: CASSLVQVQFF
j_gene: TRBJ2-5; abundance: many; v_gene: TRBV20-1; d_gene: NA; CDR3nt: TGCAGCGAGGGGCGGAAGCGGGAGACCCAGTACTTC; CDR3aa: CSEGRKRETQYF
j_gene: TRBJ1-1; abundance: NA; v_gene: TRBV6-2/TRBV6-3; d_gene: NA; CDR3nt: TGTGCCAGCAGTGCCCAGGGTCCGGACACTGAAGCTTTCTTT; CDR3aa: CASSAQGPDTEAFF
j_gene: TRBJ2-3; abundance: many; v_gene: TRBV27; d_gene: NA; CDR3nt: TGTGCCAGCAGTTTAGACAGATCGGGGACAGATACGCAGTATTTT; CDR3aa: CASSLDRSGTDTQYF
j_gene: TRBJ1-1; abundance: many; v_gene: TRBV11-2; d_gene: NA; CDR3nt: TGTACCAGCAGCTCCCAGGGGCTGAACACTGAAGCTTTCTTT; CDR3aa: CTSSSQGLNTEAFF
j_gene: TRBJ1-6; abundance: NA; v_gene: TRBV6-1; d_gene: NA; CDR3nt: TGTGCCAGCAGTGAAGGGACAGAGAGGGGTTCACCCCTCCACTTT; CDR3aa: CASSEGTERGSPLHF
j_gene: TRBJ2-7; abundance: many; v_gene: TRBV5-1; d_gene: TRBD2; CDR3nt: TGCGCCAGCAGCTTTAGCGGGAGCTCCTACGAGCAGTACTTC; CDR3aa: CASSFSGSSYEQYF
j_gene: TRBJ1-5; abundance: many; v_gene: TRBV28; d_gene: NA; CDR3nt: TGTGCCGGGAGGGGGGCCAATCAGCCCCAGCATTTT; CDR3aa: CAGRGANQPQHF
j_gene: TRBJ2-5; abundance: many; v_gene: TRBV2; d_gene: NA; CDR3nt: TGTGCCAGAAGGACGGTTGAGACCCAGTACTTC; CDR3aa: CARRTVETQYF
j_gene: TRBJ2-2; abundance: many; v_gene: TRBV7-9; d_gene: TRBD2; CDR3nt: TGTGCCAGCAGCTTAGGCGGGAGAAACGCCGGGGAGCTGTTTTTT; CDR3aa: CASSLGGRNAGELFF
j_gene: TRBJ2-7; abundance: medium-sized; v_gene: TRBV2; d_gene: NA; CDR3nt: TGTGCCAGCAGTGTTAGAGGGAGCTCCTACGAGCAGTACTTC; CDR3aa: CASSVRGSSYEQYF
j_gene: TRBJ2-2; abundance: NA; v_gene: TRBV28; d_gene: NA; CDR3nt: TGTGCCAGCAGTTCACACGGCCACCTCGGGGAGCTGTTTTTT; CDR3aa: CASSSHGHLGELFF
j_gene: TRBJ2-2; abundance: NA; v_gene: TRBV25-1; d_gene: NA; CDR3nt: TGTGCCAGCAGCCCACCTCCCGGGTCCCGTGGGGACCCAAACACCGGGGAGCTGTTTTTT; CDR3aa: CASSPPPGSRGDPNTGELFF
j_gene: TRBJ1-5; abundance: many; v_gene: TRBV20-1; d_gene: NA; CDR3nt: TGCAGTGCTAGGGCAGGCCGACAGCCCCAGCATTTT; CDR3aa: CSARAGRQPQHF
j_gene: TRBJ2-1; abundance: many; v_gene: TRBV5-1; d_gene: NA; CDR3nt: TGCGCCAGCAGCTCGGGACTCATCGTAAATGAGCAGTTCTTC; CDR3aa: CASSSGLIVNEQFF
j_gene: TRBJ2-2; abundance: medium-sized; v_gene: TRBV11-3; d_gene: NA; CDR3nt: TGTGCCAGCAGCTTAGGGTTTAGGCCCAACACCGGGGAGCTGTTTTTT; CDR3aa: CASSLGFRPNTGELFF
j_gene: TRBJ1-2; abundance: medium-sized; v_gene: TRBV4-1; d_gene: TRBD1; CDR3nt: TGCGCCAGCAGCCAACCCCAGGGGGGGGTTTCTGATGGCTACACCTTC; CDR3aa: CASSQPQGGVSDGYTF
j_gene: TRBJ2-7; abundance: medium-sized; v_gene: TRBV3-1; d_gene: TRBD1; CDR3nt: TGTGCCAGCAGCCAAGCGTACAGGGGGGACGAGCAGTACTTC; CDR3aa: CASSQAYRGDEQYF
j_gene: TRBJ2-3; abundance: many; v_gene: TRBV7-9; d_gene: NA; CDR3nt: TGTGCCAGCAGCTTAGGCCCAGCTTCCACAGATACGCAGTATTTT; CDR3aa: CASSLGPASTDTQYF
j_gene: TRBJ1-6; abundance: many; v_gene: TRBV7-3; d_gene: NA; CDR3nt: TGTGCCAGCAGCCAAAAGGGGTCCGTTTCACCCCTCCACTTT; CDR3aa: CASSQKGSVSPLHF
j_gene: TRBJ2-2; abundance: many; v_gene: TRBV6-4; d_gene: NA; CDR3nt: TGTGCCAGCAGCCCCGGGAACACCGGGGAGCTGTTTTTT; CDR3aa: CASSPGNTGELFF
j_gene: TRBJ1-3; abundance: many; v_gene: TRBV7-9; d_gene: NA; CDR3nt: TGTGCCAGCAGCCAAAGTGGTTCCTCTGGAAACACCATATATTTT; CDR3aa: CASSQSGSSGNTIYF
j_gene: TRBJ2-2; abundance: many; v_gene: TRBV30; d_gene: NA; CDR3nt: TGTGCCTGGAGTGTACTGTGGGGTTCGACCGGGGAGCTGTTTTTT; CDR3aa: CAWSVLWGSTGELFF
j_gene: TRBJ1-1; abundance: many; v_gene: TRBV27; d_gene: TRBD1; CDR3nt: TGTGCCAGCAGTCTGGACAGGGGCGGTGAAGCTTTCTTT; CDR3aa: CASSLDRGGEAFF
j_gene: TRBJ1-2; abundance: NA; v_gene: TRBV11-2; d_gene: NA; CDR3nt: TGTGCCAGCAGCTTAGATATGGGTCTAGGTTTGGGCTACACCTTC; CDR3aa: CASSLDMGLGLGYTF
j_gene: TRBJ1-1; abundance: few; v_gene: TRBV19; d_gene: NA; CDR3nt: TGTGCCAGTAATCCGGGGCGGCTGAACACTGAAGCTTTCTTT; CDR3aa: CASNPGRLNTEAFF
j_gene: TRBJ2-5; abundance: many; v_gene: TRBV20-1; d_gene: NA; CDR3nt: TGCAGTGCTAGCGGGAGTAAGACCCAGTACTTC; CDR3aa: CSASGSKTQYF
j_gene: TRBJ2-7; abundance: many; v_gene: TRBV19; d_gene: TRBD1; CDR3nt: TGTGCCAGTAGTATCCGCCCAGGACAGGGCTACGAGCAGTACTTC; CDR3aa: CASSIRPGQGYEQYF